Described below is a single T cell receptor (beta chain) sequence and its context. This clone's antigen is unknown. No clone much larger than this one lies a single base away; base qualities are absent. The data were taken from a study of T cell responses to AZD1222 COVID-19 vaccine (dated by TCRdb to the early 2020s). Looking at the study overall: AZD1222 recipients with second doses at about 4 weeks or about 12 weeks were pooled, because spike-specific TCR depth and breadth did not differ between schedules. A total of around 240 trial participants underwent TCR sequencing, of whom about 210 received two doses of AZD1222 and about 26 received two doses of the MenACWY control vaccine. Trial participants were enrolled into age subgroups of 18-55, 56-69 and 70-plus years, which contained 148, 28 and 57 TCR-sequenced participants, respectively. What the work shows at the level of the full study, not this receptor alone: CD4 TCRs associated with the vaccine covered the entire spike protein, and the dominant responses were in regions 160-218 and 743-854. Epitopes outside the regions mutated in the B.1.351 and B.1.1.7 variants were reportedly recognized by nearly half of the unique spike-specific TCRs. Because no day 14 peak-response samples were available, repertoires were characterized only after the peak T cell response. Only five or six AZD1222 recipients were SARS-CoV-2 seropositive at baseline, limiting conclusions about previously exposed vaccinees. The 56-69-year group was small, and its depth increase did not reach significance, likely because of low power. Most participants were white British and females outnumbered males, and the authors suggested that clonal diversity may have been underestimated. After two AZD1222 doses, both the breadth and the depth of spike-specific TCRs were significantly higher than at day 0 and than in MenACWY recipients.

The CDR3 regions of human TCRbeta chains were analyzed by immunosequencing. Processing in the source paper ran as follows. TCRs in the repertoires were matched against a reference library of SARS-CoV-2-specific TCRs that had been generated with the MIRA antigen-specificity platform. Breadth was defined as the fraction of unique TCRs that were SARS-CoV-2-associated, and depth was defined as the fraction of total T cells that were SARS-CoV-2-associated. Each spike-specific TCR was assigned to its reactive spike region and to a CD4 or CD8 class using the MIRA data. Log10-transformed breadth and depth values were compared by one-way ANOVA with Sidak's multiple comparisons tests. TCRdb's version of the immuneACCESS table is confined to in-frame rearrangements and falls short of the full clone set. An unresolved V gene accounts for under half of the shortfall where checked; the remainder is of unknown origin. The V and J calls and the clone size are those of that table, but D and trimming were determined from the DNA. This sample comprises 110,000 or so clones, about 90% of them detected only once. 5.4% of the sample comes from the top ten.

The time point label, as the study defines it: baseline before first vaccination. Samples from vaccinated people were obtained from the UK trials COV001 and COV002, which included a single-blind randomized controlled phase 2/3 trial of AZD1222 (ChAdOx1 nCoV-19) in healthy adults. For TCRbeta chain sequencing, PBMC samples were collected from trial participants at day 0 and at day 28 after the second dose. The trim is 7 bases for V and 1 base for J, with a gap of 13 bases between the germline ends. As encoded in the germline V gene, CDR1 is SQVTM while CDR2 is ANQGSEA. The CDR3 holds 13 amino acids from the cysteine to the phenylalanine. This entry keeps only the CDR3 DNA: 39 bases, framed from base 1.

The chain joins TRBV29-1 to TRBJ1-1; TRBD1 might be the D gene, on 5 matching bases. Material: peripheral blood, obtained on day 0 of AZD1222 vaccination. The source of this sequence is an adult in good health. The DNA reads as follows: TGCAGCGCCCGGGGCGGGGGGAACACTGAAGCTTTCTTT. This sequence encodes CSARGGGNTEAFF.